A selection of T cell receptor beta chains follows, all from one sample in a study of T cell repertoires in cytomegalovirus infection. No antigen has been identified for these receptors. TCRdb recomputed calls from the reads with MiXCR, one row per CDR3 protein. In the table there are approximately 130,000 distinct CDR3 sequences, more than 20% of which are singletons. Material for sequencing was PBMCs, sequenced either directly or after in vitro stimulation (not recorded which). These receptors all come from a human donor in good health (CMV status not recorded). Some clones in this sample may be carry-over from other donors' samples. Each CDR3 is given with its conserved first and last residue. Fields, in order: D gene, V gene, clone size, J gene, CDR3 protein, CDR3 DNA. D genes are given only for firm matches. For some rows the clone size is stated as once, few or many, or as a class when expanded; others skip it.

>NA|TRBV2|many|TRBJ1-1
CASSPDGRGTNTEAFF
TGTGCCAGCAGCCCCGACGGGAGGGGGACGAACACTGAAGCTTTCTTT
>NA|TRBV6-6|many|TRBJ2-4
CASSVENIQYF
TGTGCCAGCAGTGTCGAAAACATTCAGTACTTC
>NA|TRBV7-3|many|TRBJ1-1
CASRRGPQNTEAFF
TGTGCCAGCAGACGGGGACCGCAGAACACTGAAGCTTTCTTT
>NA|TRBV12-3/TRBV12-4|NA|TRBJ2-6
CASSPGTGANVLTF
TGTGCCAGCAGCCCCGGTACTGGGGCCAACGTCCTGACTTTC
>NA|TRBV11-2|few|TRBJ2-3
CASQKGDTQYF
TGTGCCAGCCAAAAAGGGGATACGCAGTATTTT
>NA|TRBV7-9|NA|TRBJ1-5
CASSFTQQGGNQPQHF
TGTGCCAGCAGCTTTACGCAACAGGGTGGGAATCAGCCCCAGCATTTT
>NA|TRBV7-2|few|TRBJ2-7
CASARAGLLEQYF
TGTGCCAGCGCCCGGGCCGGACTCCTCGAGCAGTACTTC
>TRBD1|TRBV7-2|few|TRBJ1-2
CASSLQQGAQGYTF
TGTGCCAGCAGCTTACAACAGGGGGCGCAGGGCTACACCTTC
>NA|TRBV7-9|NA|TRBJ2-2
CASSAGFTGELFF
TGTGCCAGCAGCGCAGGGTTCACCGGGGAGCTGTTTTTT
>TRBD1|TRBV19|NA|TRBJ1-4
CASSIGPGQGNEKLFF
TGTGCCAGTAGTATAGGGCCGGGACAGGGTAATGAAAAACTGTTTTTT
>TRBD2|TRBV25-1|NA|TRBJ2-3
CASSPSGGSDTQYF
TGTGCCAGCAGTCCTAGCGGGGGGTCAGATACGCAGTATTTT
>TRBD2|TRBV19|NA|TRBJ2-3
CASSKTSGSTDTQYF
TGTGCCAGTAGTAAGACTAGCGGGAGCACAGATACGCAGTATTTT
>NA|TRBV5-8|NA|TRBJ1-5
CASSFPGIQPQHF
TGTGCCAGCAGCTTCCCCGGGATTCAGCCCCAGCATTTT
>NA|TRBV7-2|many|TRBJ1-4
CASSRSGGSNEKLFF
TGTGCCAGCAGCCGGTCGGGGGGCTCTAATGAAAAACTGTTTTTT
>TRBD1|TRBV24-1|NA|TRBJ2-3
CATSDHPRDRVTDTQYF
TGTGCCACCAGTGACCACCCCCGGGACAGGGTAACAGATACGCAGTATTTT
>NA|TRBV4-1|many|TRBJ2-1
CASSLVWGAGSYNEQFF
TGCGCCAGCAGCCTTGTCTGGGGGGCGGGCTCCTACAATGAGCAGTTCTTC